The clone carrying this T cell receptor beta chain was observed a handful of times. Its target is not known. This sample stems from a study of cytomegalovirus exposure and HLA in healthy donors. Study observations and caveats: Researchers catalogued roughly 150 TCR beta chains as cytomegalovirus-associated. In terms of immune exposure information, only CMV serostatus was available. An analysis that came later showed most CMV-associated TCR beta chains appearing HLA-restricted. Three CMV-associated chains proved CMV antigen-specific in vitro.

Germline-derived CDR1 and CDR2 are SGHNT and YYREEE (reference sequence). V was trimmed by 0 bases and J by 0 bases, leaving 18 bases between them. CDR3 size: 19 residues. The study ran its PCR with 60 Vbeta and 13 Jbeta primers. The protocol was immunoSEQ multiplex PCR, while the TCRdb copy is restricted to in-frame clones and leaves out a portion. The sample shows 130,000 to 150,000 clones, about 80% of them seen only once. The sample taken for sequencing was PBMCs. The receptor's source is a man aged 40-49 years in good health and CMV-seronegative. The chain has TRBV5-4 and TRBJ1-4; D perhaps matches TRBD1 (6 bases). The CDR3 DNA reads as TGTGCCAGCAGCTTGGCGGACAGATCAACCCTTGCAACTAATGAAAAACTGTTTTTT. This translates into CASSLADRSTLATNEKLFF.